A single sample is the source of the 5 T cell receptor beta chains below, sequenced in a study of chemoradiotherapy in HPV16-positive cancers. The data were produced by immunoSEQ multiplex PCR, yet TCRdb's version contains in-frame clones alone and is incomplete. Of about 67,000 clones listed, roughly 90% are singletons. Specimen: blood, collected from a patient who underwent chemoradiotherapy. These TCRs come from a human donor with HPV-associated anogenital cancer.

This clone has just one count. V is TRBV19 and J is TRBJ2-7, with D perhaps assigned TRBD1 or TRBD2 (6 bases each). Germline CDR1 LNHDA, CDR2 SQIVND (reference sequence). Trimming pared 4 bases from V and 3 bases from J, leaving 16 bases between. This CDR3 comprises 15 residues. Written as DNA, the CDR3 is TGTGCCAGTAGTAGAACACAGGGAGGAGGCTACGAGCAGTACTTC. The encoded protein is CASSRTQGGGYEQYF. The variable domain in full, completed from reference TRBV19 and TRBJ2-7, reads DGGITQSPKYLFRKEGQNVTLSCEQNLNHDAMYWYRQDPGQGLRLIYYSQIVNDFQKGDIAEGYSVSREKKESFPLTVTSAQKNPTAFYLCASSRTQGGGYEQYFGPGTRLTVT.

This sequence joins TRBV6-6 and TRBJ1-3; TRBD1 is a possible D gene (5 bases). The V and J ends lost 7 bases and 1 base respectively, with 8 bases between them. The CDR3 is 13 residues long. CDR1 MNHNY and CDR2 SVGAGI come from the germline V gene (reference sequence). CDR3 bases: TGTGCCAGCATCGGGGGATCTGGAAACACCATATATTTT. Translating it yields CASIGGSGNTIYF.

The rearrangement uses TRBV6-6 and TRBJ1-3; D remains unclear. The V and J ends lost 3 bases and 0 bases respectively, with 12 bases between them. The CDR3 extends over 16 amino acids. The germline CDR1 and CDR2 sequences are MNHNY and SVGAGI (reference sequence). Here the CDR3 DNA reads TGTGCCAGCAGTTATTCACCAGCCTACTCTGGAAACACCATATATTTT. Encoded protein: CASSYSPAYSGNTIYF.

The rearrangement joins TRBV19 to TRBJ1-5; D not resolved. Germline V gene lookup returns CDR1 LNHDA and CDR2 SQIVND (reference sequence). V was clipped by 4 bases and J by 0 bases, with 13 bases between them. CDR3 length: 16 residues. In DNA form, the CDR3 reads TGTGCCAGTAGTAGCCCGCGGTCGGTTAGCAATCAGCCCCAGCATTTT. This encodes CASSSPRSVSNQPQHF. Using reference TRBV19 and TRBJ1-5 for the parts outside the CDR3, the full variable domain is DGGITQSPKYLFRKEGQNVTLSCEQNLNHDAMYWYRQDPGQGLRLIYYSQIVNDFQKGDIAEGYSVSREKKESFPLTVTSAQKNPTAFYLCASSSPRSVSNQPQHFGDGTRLSIL.

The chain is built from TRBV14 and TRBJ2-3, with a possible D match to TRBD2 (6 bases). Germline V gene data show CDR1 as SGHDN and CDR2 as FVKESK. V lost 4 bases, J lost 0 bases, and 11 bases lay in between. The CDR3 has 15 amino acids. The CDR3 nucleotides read TGTGCCAGCAGCCTGCAACTAGCCAGCACAGATACGCAGTATTTT. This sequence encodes CASSLQLASTDTQYF. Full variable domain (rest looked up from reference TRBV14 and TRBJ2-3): EAGVTQFPSHSVIEKGQTVTLRCDPISGHDNLYWYRRVMGKEIKFLLHFVKESKQDESGMPNNRFLAERTGGTYSTLKVQPAELEDSGVYFCASSLQLASTDTQYFGPGTRLTVL.